This record looks at one TCR beta chain sequence and its context. The antigen is unknown. The limits of the CDR3 on the DNA are not certain, so only TCRdb's listed CDR3 is given. These data are taken from a study of cytomegalovirus exposure and HLA in healthy donors. Findings and limits, study-wide: Accounts indicate the classifier identified cytomegalovirus status with strong specificity and sensitivity. Rare sequences made up most TCRs, while some public TCRs were found in many donors.

Amplification used 60 Vbeta primers and 13 Jbeta primers. Clones were sequenced by immunoSEQ multiplex PCR, and TCRdb holds only the in-frame ones, with some missing. The table has 140,000 to 150,000 clones, around 79% seen once. This clonotype originated in a male donor in good health and CMV-seronegative. Sequenced input: PBMCs.

CDR3 loop: CASILAGTGVETQYF. The chain carries TRBV6-1 and TRBJ2-5; the listed D gene, TRBD1, was not tested against the DNA. The CDR3 is made up of 15 amino acids, end residues included. Germline CDR1 is MNHNS and CDR2 is SASEGT.